Listed here are 9 T cell receptor beta chains from one sample, sequenced in a study of cytomegalovirus exposure and HLA in healthy donors. Researchers ran the PCR with 60 Vbeta and 13 Jbeta primers. Only in-frame clones appear in the TCRdb table, and some are missing; sequencing was by immunoSEQ multiplex PCR. This listing includes roughly 110,000 clones. Sequenced material: PBMCs. The receptors shown here come from a man aged 30 to 45 in good health and CMV-seronegative.

The genes are TRBV5-6 and TRBJ1-2; the D is unclear. This CDR3 is built from 12 residues. With 1 base removed from V and 6 bases from J, the gap between germline ends came to 7 bases. Germline V gene lookup returns CDR1 SGHDT and CDR2 YYEEEE. The CDR3, as DNA: TGTGCCAGCAGCTTGAACGGGAATGGCTACACCTTC. Amino acids: CASSLNGNGYTF.

The chain carries TRBV4-1 and TRBJ2-5; TRBD2 aligns across 8 bases. This CDR3 comprises 14 residues. Trimming took 4 bases from V and 5 from J; bases not matched to a gene: 6. Looked up from germline, CDR1 is MGHRA and CDR2 is YSYEKL. Here the CDR3 DNA reads TGCGCCAGCAGCCCCGGGACTAGTGAGGAGACCCAGTACTTC. Translated: CASSPGTSEETQYF.

On this clone: Distinct nucleotide sequences in the sample also encode this CDR3. The chain is built from TRBV18 and TRBJ2-7; the D gene is possibly TRBD2 (5 bases). Between the trimmed V and J ends, which lost 3 bases and 1 base, there was a span of 7 bases. CDR3 size: 13 residues. CDR1 and CDR2 (germline): KGHSH, LQKENI. CDR3 in amino acids: CASSPPGSYEQYF. The CDR3 DNA sequence: TGTGCCAGCTCACCCCCGGGGTCCTACGAGCAGTACTTC.

The chain recombines TRBV7-2 with TRBJ1-4; TRBD1 matches 9 bases. J lost 7 bases, V lost 5 bases, and 8 bases had no gene match. The CDR3 has 15 residues. Germline V gives CDR1 SGHTA, CDR2 FQGNSA. In nucleotides, the CDR3 is TGTGCCAGCAGCCCCGTACAGGGGGCGAGTGAAAAACTGTTTTTT. Its translation: CASSPVQGASEKLFF.

The rearrangement uses TRBV7-9 and TRBJ1-1; D gene ambiguous. Germline CDR1 is SEHNR and CDR2 is FQNEAQ (reference sequence). This CDR3 comprises 14 residues. Trimming shortened V by 1 base and J by 1 base, and 7 bases separated the two germline ends. The CDR3 protein is CASSLDYGNTEAFF. The CDR3 DNA follows: TGTGCCAGCAGCTTAGATTACGGGAACACTGAAGCTTTCTTT.

V is TRBV4-3 and J is TRBJ2-1; tentative D call: TRBD1 (6 bases). V was shortened by 8 bases and J by 4 bases, with 18 bases between the two germline ends. Germline-derived CDR1 and CDR2 are LGHNA and YSLEER. The CDR3 loop spans 15 amino acids. CDR3 amino acids: CASHPGQGFYNEQFF. The CDR3 DNA is TGCGCCAGCCACCCCGGCCAGGGGTTTTACAATGAGCAGTTCTTC.

The chain recombines TRBV30 with TRBJ2-2; maybe TRBD2 (5 bases). Germline CDR1 reads GTSNPN; CDR2 reads SVGIG (reference sequence). This CDR3 contains 14 residues. V shed 0 bases and J shed 7 bases, with 12 bases lying between them. CDR3 bases: TGTGCCTGGAGTGTAGCGCGGGTCAGCGGGGAGCTGTTTTTT. It codes for CAWSVARVSGELFF.

The chain combines TRBV2 with TRBJ1-5; 8 positions agree with TRBD1. Trimming at V came to 6 bases and at J to 7 bases, leaving 8 bases not matched to a gene. The CDR3 runs to 14 residues. CDR1 SNHLY and CDR2 FYNNEI come from the germline V gene. Here the CDR3 reads CASRERTGKQPQHF. As DNA, the CDR3 is TGTGCCAGCAGGGAAAGGACAGGGAAACAGCCCCAGCATTTT.

V gene TRBV4-1 combines with J gene TRBJ2-7; 7 positions agree with TRBD1. This CDR3 region has 15 residues. Germline loops: CDR1 MGHRA, CDR2 YSYEKL. The ends lost 1 base at V and 2 bases at J; junction bases unmatched: 5. DNA for the CDR3: TGCGCCAGCAGCCAAGTGGGGACAGCGGCCTACGAGCAGTACTTC. Amino acids: CASSQVGTAAYEQYF.